A selection of T cell receptor beta chains follows, all from one sample in a study of OX40 agonist ivuxolimab in advanced cancers. TCRdb's copy holds only in-frame clones and misses some; the assay was immunoSEQ multiplex PCR. The data contain 65,000 to 100,000 clones, about 90% of them singletons. This specimen consisted of CD4+ or CD8+ T cells sorted from blood, obtained in a trial of the OX40 agonist ivuxolimab. These receptor sequences come from an adult with an advanced solid tumor such as melanoma, head and neck, liver or kidney cancer. Both conserved end residues are part of each CDR3. Clone sizes are given selectively: once, few, many, or a class where the clone is expanded.

.,TRBV21-1,TRBJ2-7,CASSKVCGKNTYEQYF
.,TRBV6-1,TRBJ2-7,CASSFRPYEQYF
.,TRBV28,TRBJ2-7,CASSGQGAPTGEQYF
.,TRBV5-1,TRBJ2-7,CASSLDRGPYEQYF
.,TRBV5-1,TRBJ2-7,CASSLPGKQYF
.,TRBV19,TRBJ2-7,CASSPSNRNYEQYF
.,TRBV6-1,TRBJ1-4,CASSERTGSEKLFF
once,TRBV4-2,TRBJ2-7,CASSQDLDEQYF
.,TRBV5-1,TRBJ2-7,CASSPKWDRGYEQYF
.,TRBV5-1,TRBJ1-2,CASSLQGDYGYTF
.,TRBV7-3,TRBJ2-7,CASSVKRDRGCYEQYF
once,TRBV27,TRBJ2-1,CASSLSSFRGPYNEQFF
.,TRBV2,TRBJ2-7,CASTPGRVTSDSYEQYF
.,TRBV28,TRBJ1-1,CATAPHLGSYTEAFF
.,TRBV10-3,TRBJ2-5,CAISERTSGQETQYF
.,TRBV28,TRBJ1-1,CASSLLKVNTEAFF
.,TRBV10-2,TRBJ1-1,CASRRAEYTEAFF
.,TRBV15,TRBJ2-7,CATSRERMGHEQYF
few,TRBV4-1,TRBJ1-2,CASSLRLGEYGYTF
.,TRBV7-3,TRBJ2-2,CASSPQGNTGELFF
.,TRBV5-1,TRBJ2-3,CASRGIGTDTQYF
.,TRBV27,TRBJ2-5,CASSPPGQLQETQYF
.,TRBV11-3,TRBJ2-5,CASSRFPGQQETQYF
.,TRBV5-1,TRBJ2-2,CASSLGPGGGTGELFF
.,TRBV4-1,TRBJ1-1,CASSQDRAGAGVGTEAFF
.,TRBV7-8,TRBJ1-1,CASSQGQKEAFF
.,TRBV7-9,TRBJ1-4,CASSSGYEKLFF
.,TRBV15,TRBJ1-5,CATSRVNQPQHF
.,TRBV15,TRBJ2-3,CATSRVAGGPADTQYF
once,TRBV4-1,TRBJ2-7,CASSQGLAGSSYEQYF
.,TRBV9,TRBJ2-2,CASSVIENTGELFF
.,TRBV10-2,TRBJ2-1,CASSTQGFEQFF
.,TRBV9,TRBJ2-2,CASSAIYGELFF
.,TRBV30,TRBJ2-7,CAWSEFWKAGPTISYEQYF
.,TRBV15,TRBJ2-5,CATSSPTLSETSGSRETQYF
.,TRBV6-1,TRBJ2-3,CASSEGDTQYF
.,TRBV7-3,TRBJ2-1,CASSLNGNEQFF
.,TRBV10-3,TRBJ2-3,CAISERLDPDTQYF
.,TRBV14,TRBJ2-1,CASSQARVEQFF
.,TRBV5-1,TRBJ1-2,CASSSTGLNYGYTF
.,TRBV13,TRBJ1-6,CASSQDREGLTNSPLHF
.,TRBV19,TRBJ1-2,CATQRHFGYTF
.,TRBV2,TRBJ2-1,CASSDFGREQFF
.,TRBV6-6,TRBJ2-5,CASRVTVLQETQYF
.,TRBV11-3,TRBJ2-3,CASSLGTGDTDTQYF
.,TRBV5-4,TRBJ1-1,CASSFPTGGSTEAFF